This T cell receptor (beta chain) stems from a study of cytomegalovirus exposure and HLA in healthy donors. The PCR had 60 Vbeta and 13 Jbeta primers. The assay was immunoSEQ multiplex PCR, and TCRdb's table has in-frame clones only and misses some. The sample carries some 180,000 clones, roughly 80% recorded once. A note on this clone: The antigen is unknown.

Overall study results and limits: A classifier reportedly called cytomegalovirus status with high sensitivity and specificity. The study recorded 150 to 200 TCR beta chains that were cytomegalovirus-associated. Earlier results showed most TCR beta V segments being productive about 87% or about 30% of the time.

All donors participated as healthy donors of bone marrow. The germline V gene has CDR1 SGHTA and CDR2 FQGNSA. The V gene end was trimmed by 3 bases and the J gene end by 4 bases; junction bases not matched to a gene: 4. The CDR3 length is 15 residues. The TCR originated in a female donor in good health and CMV-seronegative. Sequencing used PBMCs. The rearrangement joins TRBV7-2 to TRBJ1-4; 8 bases fit TRBD1. The CDR3 loop is CASSFQGAVNEKLFF. The CDR3 DNA is TGTGCCAGCAGCTTCCAGGGGGCAGTTAATGAAAAACTGTTTTTT.